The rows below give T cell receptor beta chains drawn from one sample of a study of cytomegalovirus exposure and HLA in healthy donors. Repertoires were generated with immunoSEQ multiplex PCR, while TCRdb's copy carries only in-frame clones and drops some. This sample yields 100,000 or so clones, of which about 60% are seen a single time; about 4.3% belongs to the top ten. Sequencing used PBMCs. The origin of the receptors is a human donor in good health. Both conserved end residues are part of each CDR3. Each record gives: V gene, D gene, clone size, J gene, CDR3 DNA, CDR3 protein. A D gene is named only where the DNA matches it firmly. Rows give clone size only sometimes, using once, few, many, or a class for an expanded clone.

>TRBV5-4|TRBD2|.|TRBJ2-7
TGTGCCAGCAGCTTGTTTGTTGGGATCGGGACTAAGGAGCAGTACTTC
CASSLFVGIGTKEQYF
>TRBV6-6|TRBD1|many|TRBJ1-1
TGTGCCAGCAGTCCTGGACAGGTTGAAGCTTTCTTT
CASSPGQVEAFF
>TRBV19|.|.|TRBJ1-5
TGTGCCAGTAGTAACTATCAGGGGCGTGGGAATCAGCCCCAGCATTTT
CASSNYQGRGNQPQHF
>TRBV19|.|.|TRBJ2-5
TGTGCCAGTAGGCAGGGGAATGGAGAGACCCAGTACTTC
CASRQGNGETQYF
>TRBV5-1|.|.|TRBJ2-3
TGCGCCAGCAGCTTCGGGACTAGCACAGATACGCAGTATTTT
CASSFGTSTDTQYF
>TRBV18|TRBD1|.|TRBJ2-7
TGTGCCAGCTCATCGGGACAGGGGGTGAAGGACGAGCAGTACTTC
CASSSGQGVKDEQYF
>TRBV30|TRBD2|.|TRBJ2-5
TGTGCCTGGAGTGTAGGTAGCGGGAGGGCCGAGGGGACCCAGTACTTC
CAWSVGSGRAEGTQYF
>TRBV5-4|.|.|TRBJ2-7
TGTGCCAGCAGCTTGGACCAGGGTTCCTACGAGCAGTACTTC
CASSLDQGSYEQYF
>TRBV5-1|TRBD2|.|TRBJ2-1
TGCGCCAGCAGCTTGGGACTAGCGGGAGTTCGGTACAATGAGCAGTTCTTC
CASSLGLAGVRYNEQFF
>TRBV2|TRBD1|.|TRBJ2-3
TGTGCCAGCAGTCCGGACAGGGGAAATACGCAGTATTTT
CASSPDRGNTQYF
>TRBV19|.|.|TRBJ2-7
TGTGCCAGTAGTATTACGGCGGGTTACGAGCAGTACTTC
CASSITAGYEQYF
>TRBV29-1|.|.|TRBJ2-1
TGCAGCGTTGAAGATCTTGAGGGCTCCTACAATGAGCAGTTCTTC
CSVEDLEGSYNEQFF
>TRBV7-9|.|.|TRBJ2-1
TGTGCCAGCAGCCGGGTGGGGAGATACAATGAGCAGTTCTTC
CASSRVGRYNEQFF
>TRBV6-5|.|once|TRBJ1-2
TGTGCCAGCAGCCCCGGGACTTCATTCACGGGCTACACCTTC
CASSPGTSFTGYTF
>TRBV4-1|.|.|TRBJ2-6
TGCGCCAGCAGCCAAGATGTCACGGGATCCGGGGCCAACGTCCTGACTTTC
CASSQDVTGSGANVLTF
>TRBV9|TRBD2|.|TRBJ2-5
TGTGCCAGCAGCGTAGACACCGGACTAGCGGAAGAGACCCAGTACTTC
CASSVDTGLAEETQYF
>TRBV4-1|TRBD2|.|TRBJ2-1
TGCGCCAGCAGCCAGGGACTAGCGGGGGTGCGGGAGCAGTTCTTC
CASSQGLAGVREQFF
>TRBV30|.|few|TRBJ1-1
TGTGCCTGGACTTCTTTAGAGGGCTTGAACACTGAAGCTTTCTTT
CAWTSLEGLNTEAFF
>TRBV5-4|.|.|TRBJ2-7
TGTGCCAGCAGCTTGGGTAGATCCTACGAGCAGTACTTC
CASSLGRSYEQYF
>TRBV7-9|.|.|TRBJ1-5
TGTGCCAGCAGCTTAGGAGGGATCAATCAGCCCCAGCATTTT
CASSLGGINQPQHF
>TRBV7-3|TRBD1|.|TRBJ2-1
TGTGCCAGCAGCTTGGGACAGTACAATGAGCAGTTCTTC
CASSLGQYNEQFF
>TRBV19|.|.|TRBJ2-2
TGTGCCAGTAGTATCATGTCCGGGGAGCTGTTTTTT
CASSIMSGELFF
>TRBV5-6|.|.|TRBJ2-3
TGTGCCAGCAGCCCCCGCCTGGGAGTGGGTACAGATACGCAGTATTTT
CASSPRLGVGTDTQYF
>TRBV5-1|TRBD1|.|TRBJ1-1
TGCGCCAGCAGCCCGGGAGCTGACAGGGAGAATACTGAAGCTTTCTTT
CASSPGADRENTEAFF
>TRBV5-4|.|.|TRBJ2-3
TGTGCCAGCAGCGTACAGGGTCTAGGCACAGATACGCAGTATTTT
CASSVQGLGTDTQYF
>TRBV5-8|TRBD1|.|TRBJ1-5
TGTGCCAGCAACTTGAGGGGGCTTGGCAATCAGCCCCAGCATTTT
CASNLRGLGNQPQHF
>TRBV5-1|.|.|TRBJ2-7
TGCGCCAGCAGCCACAGGATTACCCACGAGCAGTACTTC
CASSHRITHEQYF
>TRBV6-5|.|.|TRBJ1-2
TGTGCCAGCAGTTACAGGGGAACGGTTAACTATGGCTACACCTTC
CASSYRGTVNYGYTF
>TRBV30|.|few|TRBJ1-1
TGTGCCTGGAATGGGAGAGGCACTGAAGCTTTCTTT
CAWNGRGTEAFF
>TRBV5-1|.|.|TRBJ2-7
TGCGCCAGCAGCTTGGGCGGAACCTCCTACGAGCAGTACTTC
CASSLGGTSYEQYF
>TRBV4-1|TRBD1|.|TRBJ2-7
TGCGCCAGCAGCCAAACAGGGGCCGAGCAGTACTTC
CASSQTGAEQYF
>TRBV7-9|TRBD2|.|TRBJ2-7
TGTGCCAGCAGCCAGGGACTAGCGGTCTACGAGCAGTACTTC
CASSQGLAVYEQYF
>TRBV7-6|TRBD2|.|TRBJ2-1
TGTGCCAGCAGCTTAGGGGGGACTAGCGCCGAGCAGTTCTTC
CASSLGGTSAEQFF
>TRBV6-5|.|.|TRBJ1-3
TGTGCCAGCAGTTACGTCGGGAGTTCGGGCACCATATATTTT
CASSYVGSSGTIYF
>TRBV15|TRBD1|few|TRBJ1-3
TGTGCCACCAGCTGGAAGGGGGCCCGCGGAAACACCATATATTTT
CATSWKGARGNTIYF
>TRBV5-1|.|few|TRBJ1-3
TGCGCCAGCAGCCCGGGAGTCTCTGGAAACACCATATATTTT
CASSPGVSGNTIYF
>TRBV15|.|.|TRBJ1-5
TGTGCCACCAGCAGAGCCCGTAGAAATCAGCCCCAGCATTTT
CATSRARRNQPQHF
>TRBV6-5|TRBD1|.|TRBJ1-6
TGTGCCAGCAGGACAGGGAGAACCTATAATTCACCCCTCCACTTT
CASRTGRTYNSPLHF
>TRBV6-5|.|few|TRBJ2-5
TGTGCCAGCAGTTACGGGGCCGTTCAAGAGACCCAGTACTTC
CASSYGAVQETQYF
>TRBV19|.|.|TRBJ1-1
TGTGCCAGTCTGGGCGGAGCGGTGAACACTGAAGCTTTCTTT
CASLGGAVNTEAFF
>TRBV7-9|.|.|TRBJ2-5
TGTGCCAGCAGCTTTTTCAGTCAAGAGACCCAGTACTTC
CASSFFSQETQYF
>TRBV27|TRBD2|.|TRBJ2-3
TGTGCCAGCAGTTGGGGACTAGCGGGAGTCTCGGATACGCAGTATTTT
CASSWGLAGVSDTQYF
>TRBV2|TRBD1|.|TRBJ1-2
TGTGCCAGCAGGGAGCCTGGGACAGCCTATGGCTACACCTTC
CASREPGTAYGYTF
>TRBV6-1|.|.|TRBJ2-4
TGTGCCAGCAACCAGGGGCGGACCAAAAACATTCAGTACTTC
CASNQGRTKNIQYF
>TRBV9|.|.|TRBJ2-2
TGTGCCAGCAGCGTATCCTTGGACAGTCCAAACACCGGGGAGCTGTTTTTT
CASSVSLDSPNTGELFF
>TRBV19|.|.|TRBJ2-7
TGTGCCAGTAGTATTAGCGTTGTCAGAACCTACGAGCAGTACTTC
CASSISVVRTYEQYF